The T cell receptor (beta chain) described here comes from a study of shared clonotypes between healthy human individuals. Study-level results: Unshared clonotypes carried lower generation probabilities than those common to all four donors. It was expected that sequencing depth would affect clonotype sharing among donors.

The deep-level immunoSEQ assay was used. Here immunoSEQ multiplex PCR was the method, and the copy in TCRdb shows in-frame clones only, minus some. The data contain approximately 710,000 clones, about 92% of them singletons. This CDR3 contains 14 residues. CDR1 LNHDA and CDR2 SQIVND come from the germline V gene (reference sequence). V was cut by 4 bases and J by 6 bases, with 16 bases left in between. About this clone: Antigen unknown.

The J gene is TRBJ2-7, the V gene TRBV19; D gene ambiguous. Sequenced material: memory CD8+ T cells from PBMCs. Subset meaning: CD45RO+ cells pooled with CCR7-negative TemRA cells. The receptor's source is a man younger than 35 in good health. Some clones in this sample may be carry-over from other donors' samples. As DNA, the CDR3 is TGTGCCAGTAGTAATACAGTTATGGTGTCCGAGCAGTACTTC. This translates into CASSNTVMVSEQYF.